The 18 T cell receptor beta chains presented below share a single source sample, sequenced in a study of T cells after yellow fever vaccination. TCRdb reanalysed the 5' RACE reads using MiXCR and keeps one entry per CDR3 protein. Of about 240,000 distinct CDR3 sequences in the sample, about 7% were seen once. The material was CD4+ T cells sorted from PBMCs, obtained 15 days after the yellow fever booster vaccination. The receptors were sampled from a man younger than 40 who received the YFV17D yellow fever vaccine.

This clonotype was seen a handful of times. This chain uses TRBV5-1 with TRBJ2-7; no reliable D call. Per germline, CDR1 SGHRS and CDR2 YFSETQ. The V and J ends lost 1 base and 0 bases respectively, with 5 bases between them. The CDR3 is 13 residues long. CDR3 sequence reads: CASSLTTSYEQYF. The CDR3 DNA sequence: TGCGCCAGCAGCTTGACCACCTCCTACGAGCAGTACTTC.

The V gene is TRBV20-1, the J gene TRBJ2-3; a weak D match, TRBD2 (5 bases). Per germline, CDR1 DFQATT and CDR2 SNEGSKA (reference sequence). Trimming took off 0 bases at V and 5 bases at J, with 15 bases between the two ends. The CDR3 length is 15 residues. DNA of the CDR3: TGCAGTGCTAGAGATGGAGGTGGGGTAGAAGATACGCAGTATTTT. This sequence encodes CSARDGGGVEDTQYF.

This clonotype was recorded many times. The chain has TRBV20-1 and TRBJ2-3, with 8 positions matching TRBD2. The V gene's germline CDR1 is DFQATT and CDR2 SNEGSKA (reference sequence). V shed 1 base and J 3 bases; nucleotides not matched to a gene: 3. The CDR3 is 14 amino acids. The CDR3 here is CSARVSGRTDTQYF. CDR3 nucleotides: TGCAGTGCTAGAGTGAGCGGGAGAACAGATACGCAGTATTTT.

This clonotype was found a few times. The genes are TRBV7-9 and TRBJ2-3; D is perhaps TRBD2 (6 bases). Germline V gene sequence: CDR1 SEHNR, CDR2 FQNEAQ (reference sequence). The ends were cut back, 6 bases at V and 4 bases at J, with 14 bases in the middle. The CDR3 covers 14 residues. The CDR3 here is CASSRVGGADTQYF. Here the CDR3 DNA reads TGTGCCAGCAGTCGCGTGGGGGGTGCAGATACGCAGTATTTT.

This clonotype has a count of ten or more. The chain joins TRBV5-4 to TRBJ2-2; 9 positions agree with TRBD2. J lost 6 bases, V lost 2 bases, and 5 bases had no gene match. Germline CDR1 and CDR2: SGHNT and YYREEE (reference sequence). The length of the CDR3 is 15 residues. This CDR3 is CASSLGLAGPGELFF. The CDR3, as DNA: TGTGCCAGCAGCTTAGGGCTAGCGGGACCCGGGGAGCTGTTTTTT.

J is TRBJ1-4 and V is TRBV6-5; D unresolved. Trimming pared 2 bases from V and 0 bases from J, leaving 10 bases between. The CDR3 sequence is 16 residues long. In germline, CDR1 is MNHEY, CDR2 SVGAGI. The CDR3 reads CASSYNPDPTNEKLFF. In nucleotides, the CDR3 is TGTGCCAGCAGTTACAATCCAGATCCAACTAATGAAAAACTGTTTTTT.

The chain uses TRBV6-2 or TRBV6-3 and TRBJ1-5; TRBD1 is a possible D gene (6 bases). Germline loops: CDR1 MNHEY, CDR2 SVGEGT. The CDR3 extends over 14 amino acids. The V end was cut by 11 bases, the J end by 5 bases, with 19 bases between. CDR3 coding DNA: TGTGCCCTCGGACGTCCGGGGGCCCATCAGCCCCAGCATTTT. It specifies CALGRPGAHQPQHF.

This clonotype was found a few times. J is TRBJ1-2 and V is TRBV27, with 8 bases aligning to TRBD1. The germline V gene has CDR1 MNHEY and CDR2 SMNVEV (reference sequence). This CDR3 comprises 13 residues. With V trimmed by 8 bases and J by 10 bases, 12 bases remained unmatched. The CDR3 DNA sequence: TGTGCCAGCGGATCAGGACAGGGTCTTCCCTACACCTTC. This encodes CASGSGQGLPYTF.

The J gene is TRBJ2-3, the V gene TRBV5-1; D is undetermined. V was clipped by 0 bases and J by 4 bases, with 9 bases between them. The CDR3 runs 14 residues. The germline V gene has CDR1 SGHRS and CDR2 YFSETQ. CDR3 region: CASSLDGWPDTQYF. CDR3 DNA: TGCGCCAGCAGCTTGGACGGGTGGCCAGATACGCAGTATTTT. Full variable domain (rest looked up from reference TRBV5-1 and TRBJ2-3): KAGVTQTPRYLIKTRGQQVTLSCSPISGHRSVSWYQQTPGQGLQFLFEYFSETQRNKGNFPGRFSGRQFSNSRSEMNVSTLELGDSALYLCASSLDGWPDTQYFGPGTRLTVL.

At least ten counts were recorded for this clonotype. The V gene is TRBV6-2 or TRBV6-3, the J gene TRBJ2-1; D may be TRBD2 (6 bases). CDR1 and CDR2 (germline): MNHEY, SVGEGT. This CDR3 spans 19 amino acids. The V end was cut by 2 bases, the J end by 0 bases, with 20 bases between. Here the CDR3 reads CASSYAGYSPKSSYNEQFF. The CDR3 DNA is TGTGCCAGCAGTTACGCGGGATACAGTCCTAAGAGCTCCTACAATGAGCAGTTCTTC.

This clonotype occurred a few times. The chain combines TRBV18 with TRBJ2-1; 14 positions agree with TRBD2. The V and J ends lost 1 base and 5 bases, in that order; junction bases with no gene match: 4. The CDR3 loop spans 17 amino acids. CDR1 is KGHSH, CDR2 LQKENI, per germline. CDR3 sequence reads: CASSPRTSGRPHNEQFF. Written as DNA, the CDR3 is TGTGCCAGCTCACCACGGACTAGCGGGAGGCCGCACAATGAGCAGTTCTTC.

This clonotype appeared many times. This chain joins TRBV7-2 and TRBJ2-7, with D tentatively TRBD2 (6 bases). V gave up 3 bases and J gave up 5 bases, with 11 bases separating them. CDR1 is SGHTA and CDR2 is FQGNSA in the germline V gene. CDR3 size: 13 residues. This CDR3 reads CASSFRTGDEQYF. CDR3 DNA sequence: TGTGCCAGCAGCTTTCGGACGGGAGACGAGCAGTACTTC.

This clonotype was observed a few times. The chain links TRBV6-1 to TRBJ2-7; TRBD1 matches at 7 bases. With V trimmed by 6 bases and J by 5 bases, 10 bases remained unmatched. The CDR3 totals 14 residues. In germline, CDR1 is MNHNS, CDR2 SASEGT. CDR3 amino acids: CASRARDSSHEQYF. CDR3 nucleotides: TGTGCCAGCAGAGCCCGGGACAGTTCCCACGAGCAGTACTTC.

This clonotype was found a few times. The chain has TRBV5-1 and TRBJ1-3; no definite D call. V was cut by 0 bases and J by 1 base, with 5 bases left in between. This CDR3 is 14 amino acids long. Germline CDR1 SGHRS, CDR2 YFSETQ. This CDR3 is CASSLAQSGNTIYF. CDR3 bases: TGCGCCAGCAGCTTGGCCCAATCTGGAAACACCATATATTTT.

The chain joins TRBV7-2 to TRBJ2-3; D is unclear. The CDR3 has 16 amino acids. V lost 1 base, J lost 0 bases, and 11 bases lay in between. Germline assignment: CDR1 SGHTA and CDR2 FQGNSA. The CDR3 nucleotides read TGTGCCAGCAGCTTAGGGACGTCGGAGAGCACAGATACGCAGTATTTT. This translates into CASSLGTSESTDTQYF.

This clonotype has ten or more counts. This chain's CDR3 is CASRVMLAGLLYEQYF. The CDR3 DNA sequence: TGTGCCAGCCGGGTAATGTTAGCGGGATTATTGTACGAGCAGTACTTC. The gene calls are TRBV12-3 or TRBV12-4 and TRBJ2-7; 8 bases are shared with TRBD2. This CDR3 contains 16 residues. After removal of 8 bases from V and 4 bases from J, the junction contained 16 bases not matched to a gene.

This chain uses TRBV28 with TRBJ1-1; no definite D call. Trimming removed 8 bases at V and 0 bases at J, with 13 bases between. The V gene's germline CDR1 is MDHEN and CDR2 SYDVKM. This CDR3 has 14 amino acids. CDR3 DNA sequence: TGTGCCAGCCATAAACAACCCATGAACACTGAAGCTTTCTTT. Translated: CASHKQPMNTEAFF.

A few counts support this clonotype. CDR3 in DNA: TGCAGTGCTAGAGATATCCCCGGGACTAGTAGTTACGAGCAGTACTTC. Protein product: CSARDIPGTSSYEQYF. The chain employs TRBV20-1 and TRBJ2-7, with TRBD2 identical over 8 bases. Germline trimming cut 0 bases from V and 4 bases from J; bases unmatched to any gene: 11. The CDR3 totals 16 residues. CDR1 is DFQATT and CDR2 is SNEGSKA in the germline V gene (reference sequence).